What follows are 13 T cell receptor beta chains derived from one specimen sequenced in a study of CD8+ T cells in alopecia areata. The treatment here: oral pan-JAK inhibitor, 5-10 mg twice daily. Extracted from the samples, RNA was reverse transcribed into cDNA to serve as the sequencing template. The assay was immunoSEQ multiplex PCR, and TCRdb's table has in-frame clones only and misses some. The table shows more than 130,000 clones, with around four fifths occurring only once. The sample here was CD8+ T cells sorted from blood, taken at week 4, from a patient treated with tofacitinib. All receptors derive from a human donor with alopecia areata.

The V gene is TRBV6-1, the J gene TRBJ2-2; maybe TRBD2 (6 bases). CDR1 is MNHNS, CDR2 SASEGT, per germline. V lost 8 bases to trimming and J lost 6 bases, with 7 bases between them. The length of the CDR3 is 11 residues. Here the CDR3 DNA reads TGTGCCAGCGGAGGGGCCGGGGAGCTGTTTTTT. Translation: CASGGAGELFF.

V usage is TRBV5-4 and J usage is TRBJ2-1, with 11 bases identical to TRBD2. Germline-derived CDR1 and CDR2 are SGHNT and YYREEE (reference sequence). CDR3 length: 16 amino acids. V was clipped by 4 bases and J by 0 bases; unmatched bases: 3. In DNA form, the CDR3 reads TGTGCCAGCAGCACTACTAGCGGGAGCTCCTACAATGAGCAGTTCTTC. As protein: CASSTTSGSSYNEQFF.

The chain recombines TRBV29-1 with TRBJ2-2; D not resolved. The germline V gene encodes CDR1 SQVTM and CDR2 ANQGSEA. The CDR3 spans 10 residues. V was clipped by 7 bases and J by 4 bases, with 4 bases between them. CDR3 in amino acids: CSATTGELFF. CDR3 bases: TGCAGCGCGACCACCGGGGAGCTGTTTTTT.

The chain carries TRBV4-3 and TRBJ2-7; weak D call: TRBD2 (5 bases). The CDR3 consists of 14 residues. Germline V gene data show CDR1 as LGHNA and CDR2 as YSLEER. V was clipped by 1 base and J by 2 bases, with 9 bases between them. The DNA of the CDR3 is TGCGCCAGCAGCCAAGCAGACGGGGCCTACGAGCAGTACTTC. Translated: CASSQADGAYEQYF.

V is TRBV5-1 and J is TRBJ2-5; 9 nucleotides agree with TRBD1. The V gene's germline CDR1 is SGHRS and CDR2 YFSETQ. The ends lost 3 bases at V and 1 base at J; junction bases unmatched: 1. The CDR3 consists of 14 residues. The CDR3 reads CASSSGQGQETQYF. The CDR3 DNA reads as TGCGCCAGCAGCTCGGGACAGGGCCAAGAGACCCAGTACTTC. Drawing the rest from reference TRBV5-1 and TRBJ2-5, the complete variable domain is KAGVTQTPRYLIKTRGQQVTLSCSPISGHRSVSWYQQTPGQGLQFLFEYFSETQRNKGNFPGRFSGRQFSNSRSEMNVSTLELGDSALYLCASSSGQGQETQYFGPGTRLLVL.

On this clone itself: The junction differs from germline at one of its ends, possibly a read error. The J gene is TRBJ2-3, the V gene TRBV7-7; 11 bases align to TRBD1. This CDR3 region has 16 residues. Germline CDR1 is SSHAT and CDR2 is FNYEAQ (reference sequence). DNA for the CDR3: TGTGCTAGCAGCCCCTTGGCGGGACAGGGGGCAGATACGCAGTATTTT. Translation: CASSPLAGQGADTQYF.

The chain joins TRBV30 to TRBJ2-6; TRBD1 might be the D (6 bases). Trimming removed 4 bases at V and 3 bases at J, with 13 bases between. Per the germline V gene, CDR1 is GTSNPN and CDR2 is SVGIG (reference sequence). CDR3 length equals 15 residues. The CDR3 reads CAWTGAGSGANVLTF. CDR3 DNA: TGTGCCTGGACAGGGGCGGGTAGTGGGGCCAACGTCCTGACTTTC.

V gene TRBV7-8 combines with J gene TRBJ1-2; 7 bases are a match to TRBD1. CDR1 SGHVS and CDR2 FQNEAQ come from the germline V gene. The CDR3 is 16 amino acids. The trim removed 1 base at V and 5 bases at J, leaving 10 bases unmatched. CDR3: CASSLDSTGALYGYTF. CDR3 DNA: TGTGCCAGCAGCTTAGACTCAACAGGGGCGCTTTATGGCTACACCTTC. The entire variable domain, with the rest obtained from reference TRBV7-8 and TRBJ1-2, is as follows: GAGVSQSPRYKVAKRGQDVALRCDPISGHVSLFWYQQALGQGPEFLTYFQNEAQLDKSGLPSDRFFAERPEGSVSTLKIQRTQQEDSAVYLCASSLDSTGALYGYTFGSGTRLTVV.

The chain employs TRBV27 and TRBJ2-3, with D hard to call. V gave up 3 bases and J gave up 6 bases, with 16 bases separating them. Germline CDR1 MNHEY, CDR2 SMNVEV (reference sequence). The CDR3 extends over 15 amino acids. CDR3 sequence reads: CASSFMTPELDTQYF. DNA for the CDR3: TGTGCCAGCAGTTTTATGACACCGGAATTGGATACGCAGTATTTT.

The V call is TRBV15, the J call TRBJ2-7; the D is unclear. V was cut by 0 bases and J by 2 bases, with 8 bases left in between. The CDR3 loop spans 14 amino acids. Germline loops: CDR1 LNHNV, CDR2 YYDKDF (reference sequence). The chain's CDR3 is CATSRDAGTYEQYF. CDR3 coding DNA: TGTGCCACCAGCAGAGATGCAGGAACCTACGAGCAGTACTTC.

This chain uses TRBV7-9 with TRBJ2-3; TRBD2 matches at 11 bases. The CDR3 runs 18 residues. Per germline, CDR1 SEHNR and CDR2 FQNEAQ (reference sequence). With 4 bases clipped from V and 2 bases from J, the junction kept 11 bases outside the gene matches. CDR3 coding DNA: TGTGCCAGCAGCTCCCCAGATACTAGCGGGGGACCCACAGATACGCAGTATTTT. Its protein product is CASSSPDTSGGPTDTQYF.

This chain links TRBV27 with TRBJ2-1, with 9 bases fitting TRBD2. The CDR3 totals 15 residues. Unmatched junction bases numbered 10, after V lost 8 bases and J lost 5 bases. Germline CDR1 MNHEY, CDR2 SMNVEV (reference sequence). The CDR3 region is CASGSRGGINNEQFF. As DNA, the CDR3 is TGTGCCAGCGGATCGCGGGGGGGGATAAACAATGAGCAGTTCTTC.

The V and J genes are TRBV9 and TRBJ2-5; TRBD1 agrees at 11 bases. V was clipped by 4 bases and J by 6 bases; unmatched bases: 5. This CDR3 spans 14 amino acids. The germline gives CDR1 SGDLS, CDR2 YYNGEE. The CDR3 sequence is CASSLGTGGQTQYF. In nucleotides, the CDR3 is TGTGCCAGCAGCCTCGGGACAGGGGGACAGACCCAGTACTTC.